This T cell receptor beta chain was recorded in a study of cytomegalovirus exposure and HLA in healthy donors. The primer mix had 60 Vbeta and 13 Jbeta primers. Repertoires were generated with immunoSEQ multiplex PCR, while TCRdb's copy carries only in-frame clones and drops some. This table has 150,000 to 200,000 clones, 65% to 85% appearing once. V was shortened by 5 bases and J by 7 bases, with 20 bases between the two germline ends. The CDR3 covers 15 residues. Germline-derived CDR1 and CDR2 are SGHTA and FQGTGA. Whole-study findings and limits: On later analysis, the bulk of CMV-associated TCR beta chains appeared to be HLA-restricted. Accurate HLA-A and HLA-B prediction from TCR beta sequences was reported for most subjects.

Note on this clone: What it binds is not known.

Sequencing was carried out using PBMCs. V is TRBV7-3 and J is TRBJ2-5; D may be TRBD2 (6 bases). This TCR was sampled from a woman aged 50 to 60 in good health and CMV-seropositive. CDR3 sequence reads: CASSQGVGGPGTQYF. The CDR3 coding sequence is TGTGCCAGCAGCCAAGGGGTCGGAGGGCCAGGGACCCAGTACTTC.